This note documents a single T cell receptor beta chain sequence. The clone's antigen remains unknown. No quality values exist for individual bases; no much larger clone is one base distant. Healthy HIV-negative adults with no recently reported acute infections or vaccinations were included as donors. All donors were Caucasian adults living in Nashville, Tennessee, USA. CD8 memory samples combined magnetically selected CD45RO+ cells with CCR7-negative CD45RA+ effector memory (TemRA) cells. After blood collection by leukapheresis, PBMCs were isolated using Ficoll-Histopaque density gradient centrifugation and then cryopreserved in the vapor phase of liquid nitrogen. Analytical flow cytometry was used to check the purity and quantity of each magnetically sorted T cell population. Genomic DNA was isolated from every sorted fraction and measured by UV absorbance on a Nanodrop 2000c. The data derive from a study of shared clonotypes between healthy human individuals (dated by TCRdb to the early 2020s). With respect to the entire study: Two women and three men aged 18 to 49 years were included in the cohort. Blood TCR repertoires of five healthy adults were deeply sequenced to estimate repertoire size and the extent of clonotype sharing between individuals. For each donor, CD4 naive and CD4 memory were each run on three plates, CD8 naive on two plates, and CD8 memory on one plate. Leukapheresis yielded between about 0.94 and 9 billion PBMCs per donor. Different laboratories and diverse techniques were used to prepare libraries and sequence TCR repertoires, to increase sequencing depth and limit assay-specific biases.

Using the deep immunoSEQ assay, multiplex PCR amplified TCR CDR3 regions from genomic DNA. Extracted genomic DNA from each cell subset was distributed evenly across all wells of several immunoSEQ 96-well plates, and each plate was treated as a replicate. For sorted subsets, each replicate PCR was loaded with around 220 ng genomic DNA, equivalent to 32,000 or so T cell genomes. Purified libraries were quantified with a Qubit 3.0 fluorometer, sized on a Bioanalyzer 2100, and re-quantified with the KAPA Library Quantification kit. Every immunoSEQ 96-well plate was sequenced on a dedicated single-read 150-cycle Illumina NextSeq 550 flow cell. On the authors' methods: Because the immunoSEQ output included only junctional sequences and no quality scores, the filtering could not be the same as the filtering used for full-length reads. To assign V/J genes and CDR3, sequences were annotated using PyIR, a Python wrapper for IgBLAST v1.9, with IMGT germline references. Reads were removed for weak V/J assignments (E-value above 1e-6), missing CDR3, stop codons, out-of-frame junctions, or ambiguous translated residues. A V3J clonotype was defined by an identical inferred V gene, J gene, and CDR3 amino acid sequence. Percentage overlap between repertoires was calculated by dividing the number of shared unique clonotypes by the size of the smaller repertoire. Repertoire richness was assessed with RTK rarefaction, the Chao1 estimator, and Recon v2.1 estimates of unobserved clonotypes. OLGA was used to compute generation probabilities for all TCRbeta clonotypes that the gDNA method yielded from a handful of donors. TCRdb holds this immuneACCESS table with in-frame rearrangements only. Some clones are missing; in checked studies, unresolved V genes explain under half, and the rest has no known cause. Clonal size and the V and J genes are those of that table, whereas D and trimming came from the DNA. The sample records fewer than 850,000 clones, roughly 88% of which are singletons. 34% of the sample is in the top ten clones.

Broad study findings and their caveats: Larger estimated clonotype richness was generally found for naive subsets than for memory subsets. Clonotypes shared by all four sorted-subset donors showed higher generation probabilities than non-shared clonotypes. Sampling was restricted to blood, and TCR repertoires in tissues likely differ from the TCR repertoires found in blood. About 5% of naive CD4, 3% to 3.5% of naive CD8, approximately 2.2% of memory CD4, and 0.35% to 0.4% of memory CD8 clonotypes were shared across several donors. Because the study included a small number of donors, the genetic and exposure-history diversity represented was limited. Rarefaction of sorted-subset datasets indicated incomplete sequencing despite the large sequencing depth. Pairwise subsampling led to the expectation that sequencing depth would affect the degree of clonotype sharing among donors.

Relative to germline, V is 0 bases shorter and J is 4 bases shorter, with 15 bases between their ends. CDR1 and CDR2 are drawn from the germline V gene: MNHEY, SVGAGI. From the cysteine through the phenylalanine, the CDR3 covers 16 amino acids. CDR3 DNA only is kept here, 48 bases in frame from base 1. The chain uses TRBV6-5 and TRBJ1-2; the D gene is perhaps TRBD1, from 6 matching bases. This sequence originates from a man between 18 and 29 years old in good health. Some clones in this sample may be carry-over from other donors' samples. Sequencing used memory CD8+ T cells from PBMCs. Explained via the paper, the cell subset or site label denotes: CD45RO+ cells pooled with CCR7-negative TemRA cells. The CDR3 reads as follows: CASSYSLQGDSYGYTF. The DNA reads TGTGCCAGCAGTTACTCGCTACAGGGTGATAGCTATGGCTACACCTTC.